This entry concerns a single T cell receptor (beta chain). The sample is drawn from a study of T cells in Graves' hyperthyroidism and ophthalmopathy. Reasons for excluding patients were uncontrolled infection, other autoimmune disease, pregnancy or lactation. The PBMCs studied were ones that came from about 9.9 ml fresh peripheral blood. V was shortened by 2 bases and J by 2 bases, with 10 bases between the two germline ends. This CDR3 spans 15 amino acids. From germline, CDR1 is MNHEY and CDR2 SVGAGI. TCR beta CDR3 regions were amplified from RNA transcripts. HTBI primers drove first-round RT-PCR of the TCR CDR3. TCRdb passed the multiplex PCR reads through MiXCR, listing each CDR3 protein once. The table has around 300,000 distinct CDR3 sequences, around 20% seen once.

The sequenced sample was blood. The chain uses TRBV6-5 and TRBJ1-3; D gene ambiguous. This TCR was sampled from a man aged 45-60 years with Graves' ophthalmopathy. CDR3 sequence (DNA): TGTGCCAGCAGTTACGATGTAGGGCCTGGAAACACCATATATTTT. As protein: CASSYDVGPGNTIYF.